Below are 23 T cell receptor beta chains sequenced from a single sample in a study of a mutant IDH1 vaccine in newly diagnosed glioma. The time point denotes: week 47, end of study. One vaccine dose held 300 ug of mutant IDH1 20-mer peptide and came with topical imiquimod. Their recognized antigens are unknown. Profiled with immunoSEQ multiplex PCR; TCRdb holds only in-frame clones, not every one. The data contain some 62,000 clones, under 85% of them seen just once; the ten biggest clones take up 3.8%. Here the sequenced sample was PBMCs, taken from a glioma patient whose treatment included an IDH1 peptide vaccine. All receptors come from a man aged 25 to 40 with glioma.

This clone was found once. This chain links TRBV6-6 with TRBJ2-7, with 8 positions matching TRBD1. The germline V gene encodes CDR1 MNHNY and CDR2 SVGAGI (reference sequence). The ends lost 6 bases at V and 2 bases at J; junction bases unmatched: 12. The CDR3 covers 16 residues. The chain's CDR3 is CASSLRGDRFTYEQYF. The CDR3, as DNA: TGTGCCAGCAGCTTGAGGGGGGACAGGTTCACCTACGAGCAGTACTTC.

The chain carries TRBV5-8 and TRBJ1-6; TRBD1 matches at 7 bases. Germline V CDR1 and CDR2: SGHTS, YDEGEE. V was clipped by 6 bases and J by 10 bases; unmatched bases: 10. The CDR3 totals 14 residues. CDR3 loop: CASTAGDRVSPLHF. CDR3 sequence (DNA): TGTGCCAGCACGGCGGGGGACAGAGTCTCACCCCTCCACTTT.

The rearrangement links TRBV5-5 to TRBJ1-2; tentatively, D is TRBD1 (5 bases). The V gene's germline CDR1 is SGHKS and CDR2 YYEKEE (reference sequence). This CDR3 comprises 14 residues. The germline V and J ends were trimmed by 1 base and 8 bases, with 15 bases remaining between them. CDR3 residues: CASSLPPTVSGYTF. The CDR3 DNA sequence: TGTGCCAGCAGCTTGCCCCCGACAGTGTCAGGCTACACCTTC. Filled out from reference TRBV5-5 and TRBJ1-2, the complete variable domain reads DAGVTQSPTHLIKTRGQQVTLRCSPISGHKSVSWYQQVLGQGPQFIFQYYEKEERGRGNFPDRFSARQFPNYSSELNVNALLLGDSALYLCASSLPPTVSGYTFGSGTRLTVV.

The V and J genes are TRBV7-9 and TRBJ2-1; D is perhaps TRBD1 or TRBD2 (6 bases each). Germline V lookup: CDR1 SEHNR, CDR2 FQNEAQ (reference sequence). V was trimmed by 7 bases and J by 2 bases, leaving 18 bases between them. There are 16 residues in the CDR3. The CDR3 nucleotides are TGTGCCAGCAAGTTCCCCGGGGGCGAGGCCTACAATGAGCAGTTCTTC. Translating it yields CASKFPGGEAYNEQFF. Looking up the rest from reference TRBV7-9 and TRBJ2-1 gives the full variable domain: DTGVSQNPRHKITKRGQNVTFRCDPISEHNRLYWYRQTLGQGPEFLTYFQNEAQLEKSRLLSDRFSAERPKGSFSTLEIQRTEQGDSAMYLCASKFPGGEAYNEQFFGPGTRLTVL.

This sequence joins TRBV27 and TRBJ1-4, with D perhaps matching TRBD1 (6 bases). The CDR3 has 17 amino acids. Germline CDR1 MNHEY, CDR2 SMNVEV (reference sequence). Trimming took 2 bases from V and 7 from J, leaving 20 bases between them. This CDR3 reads CASSLTARGAFSEKLFF. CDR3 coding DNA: TGTGCCAGCAGTTTAACTGCCAGGGGAGCATTTTCTGAAAAACTGTTTTTT.

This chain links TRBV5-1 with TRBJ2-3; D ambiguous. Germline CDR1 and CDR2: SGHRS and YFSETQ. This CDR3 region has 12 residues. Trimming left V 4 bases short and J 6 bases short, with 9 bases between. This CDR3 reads CASSISPDTQYF. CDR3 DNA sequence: TGCGCCAGCAGCATAAGTCCGGATACGCAGTATTTT.

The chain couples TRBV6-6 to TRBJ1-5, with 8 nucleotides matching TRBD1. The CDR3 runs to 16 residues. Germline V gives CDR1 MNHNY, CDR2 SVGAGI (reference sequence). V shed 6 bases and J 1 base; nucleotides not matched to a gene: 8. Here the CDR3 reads CASRKQGGGSNQPQHF. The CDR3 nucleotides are TGTGCCAGCAGAAAACAGGGGGGGGGAAGCAATCAGCCCCAGCATTTT.

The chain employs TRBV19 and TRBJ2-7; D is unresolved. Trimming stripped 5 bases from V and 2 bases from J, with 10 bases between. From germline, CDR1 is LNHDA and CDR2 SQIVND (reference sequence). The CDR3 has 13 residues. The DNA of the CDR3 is TGTGCCAGTAGTGCAGCTGACACCTACGAGCAGTACTTC. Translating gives CASSAADTYEQYF. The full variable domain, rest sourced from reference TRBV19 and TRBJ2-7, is DGGITQSPKYLFRKEGQNVTLSCEQNLNHDAMYWYRQDPGQGLRLIYYSQIVNDFQKGDIAEGYSVSREKKESFPLTVTSAQKNPTAFYLCASSAADTYEQYFGPGTRLTVT.

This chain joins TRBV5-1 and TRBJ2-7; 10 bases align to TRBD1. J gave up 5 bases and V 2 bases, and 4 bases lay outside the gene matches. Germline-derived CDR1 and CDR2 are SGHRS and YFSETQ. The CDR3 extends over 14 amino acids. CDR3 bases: TGCGCCAGCAGCTTCGGGACAGGGGCTAACGAGCAGTACTTC. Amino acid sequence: CASSFGTGANEQYF.

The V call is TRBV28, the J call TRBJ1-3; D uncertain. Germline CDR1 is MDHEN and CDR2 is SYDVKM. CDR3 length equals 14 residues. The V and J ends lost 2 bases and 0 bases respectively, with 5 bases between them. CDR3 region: CASSLRSSGNTIYF. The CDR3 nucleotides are TGTGCCAGCAGTTTAAGGAGCTCTGGAAACACCATATATTTT. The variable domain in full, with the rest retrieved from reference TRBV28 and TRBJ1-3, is DVKVTQSSRYLVKRTGEKVFLECVQDMDHENMFWYRQDPGLGLRLIYFSYDVKMKEKGDIPEGYSVSREKKERFSLILESASTNQTSMYLCASSLRSSGNTIYFGEGSWLTVV.

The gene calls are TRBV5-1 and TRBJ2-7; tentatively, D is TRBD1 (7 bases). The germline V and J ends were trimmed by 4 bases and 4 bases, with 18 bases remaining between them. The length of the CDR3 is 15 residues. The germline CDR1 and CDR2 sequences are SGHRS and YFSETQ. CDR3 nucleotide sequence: TGCGCCAGCAGCCGCGACAGGGAGGTTTTGTACGAGCAGTACTTC. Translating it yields CASSRDREVLYEQYF. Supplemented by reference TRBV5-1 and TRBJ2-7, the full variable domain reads KAGVTQTPRYLIKTRGQQVTLSCSPISGHRSVSWYQQTPGQGLQFLFEYFSETQRNKGNFPGRFSGRQFSNSRSEMNVSTLELGDSALYLCASSRDREVLYEQYFGPGTRLTVT.

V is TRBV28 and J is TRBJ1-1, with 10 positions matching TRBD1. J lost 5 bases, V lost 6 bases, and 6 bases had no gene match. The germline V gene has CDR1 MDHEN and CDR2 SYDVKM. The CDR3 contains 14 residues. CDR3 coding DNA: TGTGCCAGCAGCCGACAGGGGGCAGGGACTGAAGCTTTCTTT. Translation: CASSRQGAGTEAFF.

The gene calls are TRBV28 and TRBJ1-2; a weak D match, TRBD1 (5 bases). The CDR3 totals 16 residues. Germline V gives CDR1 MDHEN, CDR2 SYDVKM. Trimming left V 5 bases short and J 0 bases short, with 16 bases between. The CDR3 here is CASSISGTPANYGYTF. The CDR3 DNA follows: TGTGCCAGCAGTATTTCCGGGACTCCAGCTAACTATGGCTACACCTTC.

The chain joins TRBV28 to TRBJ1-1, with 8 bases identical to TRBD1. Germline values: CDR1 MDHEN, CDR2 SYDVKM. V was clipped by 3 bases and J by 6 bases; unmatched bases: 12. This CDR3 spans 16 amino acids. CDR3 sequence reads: CASSFGKLTGVAEAFF. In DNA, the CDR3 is TGTGCCAGCAGTTTCGGTAAACTGACAGGGGTCGCTGAAGCTTTCTTT.

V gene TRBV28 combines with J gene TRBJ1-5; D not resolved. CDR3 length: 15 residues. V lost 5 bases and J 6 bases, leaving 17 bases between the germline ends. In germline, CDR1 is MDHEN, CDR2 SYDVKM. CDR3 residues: CASSDITSWTQPQHF. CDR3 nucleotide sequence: TGTGCCAGCAGTGATATCACCTCCTGGACTCAGCCCCAGCATTTT.

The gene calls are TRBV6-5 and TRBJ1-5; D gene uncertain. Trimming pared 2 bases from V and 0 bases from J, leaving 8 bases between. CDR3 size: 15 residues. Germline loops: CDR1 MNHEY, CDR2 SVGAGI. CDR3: CASSYRADSNQPQHF. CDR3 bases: TGTGCCAGCAGTTACCGGGCAGATAGCAATCAGCCCCAGCATTTT.

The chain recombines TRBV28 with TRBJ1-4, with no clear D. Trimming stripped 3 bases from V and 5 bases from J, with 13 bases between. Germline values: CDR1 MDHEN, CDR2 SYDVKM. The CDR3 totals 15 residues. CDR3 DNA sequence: TGTGCCAGCAGTTTCCCGCCAGCTACAAATGAAAAACTGTTTTTT. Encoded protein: CASSFPPATNEKLFF. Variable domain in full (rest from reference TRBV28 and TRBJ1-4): DVKVTQSSRYLVKRTGEKVFLECVQDMDHENMFWYRQDPGLGLRLIYFSYDVKMKEKGDIPEGYSVSREKKERFSLILESASTNQTSMYLCASSFPPATNEKLFFGSGTQLSVL.

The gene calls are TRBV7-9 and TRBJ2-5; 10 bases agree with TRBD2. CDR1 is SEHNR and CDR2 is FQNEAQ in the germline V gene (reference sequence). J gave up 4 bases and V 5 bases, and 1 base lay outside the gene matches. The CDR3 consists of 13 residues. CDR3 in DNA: TGTGCCAGCAGCGGGACTAGCGCAGAGACCCAGTACTTC. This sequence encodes CASSGTSAETQYF.

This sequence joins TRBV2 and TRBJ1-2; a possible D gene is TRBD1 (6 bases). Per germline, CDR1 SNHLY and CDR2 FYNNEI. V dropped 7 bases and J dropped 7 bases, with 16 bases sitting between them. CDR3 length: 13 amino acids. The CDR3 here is CASKRSGGGGYTF. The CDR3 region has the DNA TGTGCCAGCAAGAGGTCGGGAGGGGGTGGCTACACCTTC. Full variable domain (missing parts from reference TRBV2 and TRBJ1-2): EPEVTQTPSHQVTQMGQEVILRCVPISNHLYFYWYRQILGQKVEFLVSFYNNEISEKSEIFDDQFSVERPDGSNFTLKIRSTKLEDSAMYFCASKRSGGGGYTFGSGTRLTVV.

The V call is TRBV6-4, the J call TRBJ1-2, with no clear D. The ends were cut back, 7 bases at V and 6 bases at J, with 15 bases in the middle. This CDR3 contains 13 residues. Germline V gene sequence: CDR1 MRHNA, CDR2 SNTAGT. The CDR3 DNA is TGTGCCAGCAAGGTTTCCGGGTCCGATGGCTACACCTTC. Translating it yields CASKVSGSDGYTF.

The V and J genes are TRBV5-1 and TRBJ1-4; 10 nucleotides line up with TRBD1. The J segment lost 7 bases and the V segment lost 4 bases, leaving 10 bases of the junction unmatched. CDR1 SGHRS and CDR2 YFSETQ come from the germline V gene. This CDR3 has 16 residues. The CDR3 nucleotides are TGCGCCAGCAGCCCGGGGACAGGGGAGATCCTTGAAAAACTGTTTTTT. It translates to CASSPGTGEILEKLFF.

The CDR3 DNA reads as TGTGCCCGGGCCTCCGAAGGGGCTGGAAACACCATATATTTT. Protein sequence: CARASEGAGNTIYF. This sequence joins TRBV30 and TRBJ1-3; D is possibly TRBD1 (5 bases). This CDR3 spans 14 amino acids. The V gene's germline CDR1 is GTSNPN and CDR2 SVGIG (reference sequence). Trimming took off 8 bases at V and 2 bases at J, with 16 bases between the two ends.

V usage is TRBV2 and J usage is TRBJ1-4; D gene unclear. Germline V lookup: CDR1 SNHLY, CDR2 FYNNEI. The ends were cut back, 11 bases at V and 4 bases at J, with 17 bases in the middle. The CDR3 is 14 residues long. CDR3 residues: CACKMRAINEKLFF. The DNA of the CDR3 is TGTGCCTGCAAAATGAGGGCGATTAATGAAAAACTGTTTTTT.